These 18 T cell receptor beta chains share one sample of origin, sequenced in a study of identical twins. Via MiXCR, TCRdb re-called the 5' RACE reads, giving one row per CDR3 protein. The table shows some 1,600,000 distinct CDR3 sequences, with about 31% occurring only once. The specimen sequenced was cord blood. These receptor sequences come from a newborn girl in good health.

About this clonotype itself: A read error is possible here, since a much larger clone lies one base away. The rearrangement joins TRBV29-1 to TRBJ2-1, with TRBD2 identical over 12 bases. Germline assignment: CDR1 SQVTM and CDR2 ANQGSEA. The CDR3 is 15 amino acids. V shed 3 bases, J shed 5 bases, and the junction held 5 bases outside the gene matches. The CDR3 DNA follows: TGCAGCGTTGATCATCTAGCGGGAGGGAACAATGAGCAGTTCTTC. This encodes CSVDHLAGGNNEQFF.

As for this clonotype: It is likely a read error, because the conserved phenylalanine at the end of the CDR3 is missing. The chain links TRBV7-2 to TRBJ2-7; TRBD2 aligns across 11 bases. Germline CDR1 reads SGHTA; CDR2 reads FQGNSA. Trimming removed 3 bases from V and 6 bases from J; junction bases left unmatched: 1. The CDR3 loop spans 13 amino acids. The CDR3 DNA reads as TGTGCCAGCAGCTTTGGGACTAGCGGCGAGCAGTACTCC. This encodes CASSFGTSGEQYS.

The gene calls are TRBV28 and TRBJ2-7; 9 bases agree with TRBD2. The CDR3 loop spans 16 amino acids. With V trimmed by 7 bases and J by 2 bases, 12 bases remained unmatched. CDR1 MDHEN and CDR2 SYDVKM come from the germline V gene. CDR3 residues: CASTVVGRTSAYEQYF. The CDR3 bases are TGTGCCAGCACCGTTGTGGGGAGGACTAGCGCCTACGAGCAGTACTTC.

The chain joins TRBV29-1 to TRBJ1-1; perhaps TRBD1 as D (5 bases). Germline V CDR1 and CDR2: SQVTM, ANQGSEA. Trimming removed 4 bases from V and 1 base from J, with 13 bases in between. The CDR3 length is 14 residues. DNA for the CDR3: TGCAGCGTTGGGGGGGACGGGCGGAACACTGAAGCTTTCTTT. It is translated as CSVGGDGRNTEAFF.

The sample holds a few counts of this clonotype. V usage is TRBV27 and J usage is TRBJ1-2; D gene ambiguous. Trimming took off 6 bases at V and 3 bases at J, with 14 bases between the two ends. The V gene's germline CDR1 is MNHEY and CDR2 SMNVEV (reference sequence). The CDR3 totals 14 residues. The CDR3 loop is CASRHPTVHYGYTF. The CDR3 nucleotides read TGTGCCAGCAGGCATCCTACAGTGCACTATGGCTACACCTTC.

V gene TRBV3-1 combines with J gene TRBJ2-3; D remains unclear. Germline CDR1 reads LGHDT; CDR2 reads YNNKEL (reference sequence). The CDR3 runs to 15 residues. V shed 0 bases and J shed 5 bases, with 12 bases lying between them. CDR3 residues: CASSQEGVSVDTQYF. The CDR3 DNA sequence: TGTGCCAGCAGCCAAGAAGGAGTGAGCGTAGATACGCAGTATTTT.

This clonotype has only a few counts. The chain has TRBV10-3 and TRBJ2-1, with 11 bases aligning to TRBD2. Germline assignment: CDR1 ENHRY and CDR2 SYGVKD. The CDR3 sequence is 15 residues long. V lost 10 bases to trimming and J lost 6 bases; unmatched junction nucleotides: 11. The CDR3 sequence is CATRGTSGSSNEQFF. For the CDR3, the DNA is TGTGCCACTAGGGGTACTAGCGGGAGTAGCAATGAGCAGTTCTTC.

This rearrangement joins TRBV27 to TRBJ1-1, with a weak D call TRBD1 (5 bases). The V gene's germline CDR1 is MNHEY and CDR2 SMNVEV (reference sequence). The germline V and J ends were trimmed by 4 bases and 11 bases, with 14 bases remaining between them. This CDR3 is built from 12 residues. The CDR3 sequence is CASSSVGTVAFF. DNA of the CDR3: TGTGCCAGCAGTTCAGTTGGGACCGTGGCTTTCTTT.

V gene TRBV7-9 combines with J gene TRBJ2-7; 7 nucleotides agree with TRBD2. This CDR3 comprises 14 residues. V was pared by 10 bases and J by 0 bases, with 9 bases of the junction left unmatched. Germline values: CDR1 SEHNR, CDR2 FQNEAQ (reference sequence). CDR3 bases: TGTGCCACCGAGCCTAGCGGCTACTCCTACGAGCAGTACTTC. It translates to CATEPSGYSYEQYF.

V usage is TRBV3-1 and J usage is TRBJ2-3; the match to TRBD2 covers 8 bases. This CDR3 has 18 residues. Germline V gene data show CDR1 as LGHDT and CDR2 as YNNKEL (reference sequence). The junction had 13 bases not matched to a gene; V was cut back by 0 bases and J by 5 bases. This chain's CDR3 is CASSQEDWAGGFGDTQYF. The CDR3 DNA reads TGTGCCAGCAGCCAAGAGGATTGGGCGGGGGGTTTTGGAGATACGCAGTATTTT.

The V and J genes are TRBV20-1 and TRBJ2-7; possibly TRBD1 or TRBD2 for D (5 bases each). Trimming took off 0 bases at V and 0 bases at J, with 12 bases between the two ends. CDR3 length: 15 amino acids. Per germline, CDR1 DFQATT and CDR2 SNEGSKA (reference sequence). The CDR3, as DNA: TGCAGTGCTAGAGATAGGGGTGAGGGCTCCTACGAGCAGTACTTC. Its protein is CSARDRGEGSYEQYF.

This clonotype was counted between two and nine times. This chain joins TRBV20-1 and TRBJ2-3, with 11 bases identical to TRBD2. Germline V lookup: CDR1 DFQATT, CDR2 SNEGSKA (reference sequence). Trimming removed 5 bases from V and 2 bases from J; junction bases left unmatched: 6. The CDR3 spans 15 residues. The CDR3 bases are TGCAGTGCTGGACAGACTAGCGGGAACACAGATACGCAGTATTTT. It specifies CSAGQTSGNTDTQYF.

A few counts support this clonotype. This chain uses TRBV5-6 with TRBJ1-2; D is uncertain. Trimming shortened V by 10 bases and J by 4 bases, and 8 bases separated the two germline ends. Germline V gene sequence: CDR1 SGHDT, CDR2 YYEEEE. The CDR3 spans 10 residues. The CDR3 sequence: CAGSPYGYTF. The CDR3 DNA sequence: TGTGCCGGCTCACCCTATGGCTACACCTTC.

The rearrangement uses TRBV12-3 or TRBV12-4 and TRBJ2-3; 7 bases are shared with TRBD1. The CDR3 spans 13 residues. Unmatched junction bases numbered 8, after V lost 5 bases and J lost 9 bases. The CDR3 bases are TGTGCCAGCAGTCCGGTTCCCAGGGGGACGCAGTATTTT. This translates into CASSPVPRGTQYF.

About this clonotype itself: The germline gene is not matched at one end of the junction; a read error may be the cause. V and J are TRBV24-1 and TRBJ1-5, with D perhaps TRBD1 (6 bases). The CDR3 consists of 13 residues. Germline values: CDR1 KGHDR, CDR2 SFDVKD. Here the CDR3 DNA reads TGTGTCACCACCCAGGGGATCGATCAGCCCCAGCATTTT. This sequence encodes CVTTQGIDQPQHF.

J is TRBJ2-7 and V is TRBV2, with TRBD2 matching over 13 bases. Unmatched junction bases numbered 4, after V lost 2 bases and J lost 0 bases. Germline V lookup: CDR1 SNHLY, CDR2 FYNNEI. The CDR3 is made up of 17 amino acids. The CDR3 coding sequence is TGTGCCAGCAGTGAAAAAACTAGCGGGAGGGCCTCCTACGAGCAGTACTTC. Its translation is CASSEKTSGRASYEQYF.

V gene TRBV7-2 combines with J gene TRBJ2-4; 8 nucleotides agree with TRBD1. The germline gives CDR1 SGHTA, CDR2 FQGNSA. Trimming removed 5 bases from V and 0 bases from J; junction bases left unmatched: 6. This CDR3 contains 16 residues. CDR3 in DNA: TGTGCCAGCAGCACCCGACAGGGGATAGCCAAAAACATTCAGTACTTC. As protein: CASSTRQGIAKNIQYF.

V is TRBV6-5 and J is TRBJ1-2, with 8 bases fitting TRBD1. The CDR3 totals 16 residues. J lost 5 bases, V lost 2 bases, and 10 bases had no gene match. CDR1 and CDR2 from the germline V gene are MNHEY and SVGAGI. CDR3 in amino acids: CASSYGSGGAYYGYTF. The DNA for the CDR3 is TGTGCCAGCAGTTACGGGTCAGGGGGCGCATATTATGGCTACACCTTC.